Below are 10 T cell receptor beta chains sequenced from a single sample in a study of identical twins. Each CDR3 protein is one row after TCRdb ran MiXCR on the 5' RACE reads. The sample has hundreds of thousands of distinct CDR3 sequences, approximately 9% seen once; the top ten hold about 5%. The sequencing sample was made of memory (CD45RO+) T cells sorted from blood. These receptors were obtained from a woman in her late teens or twenties in good health.

The chain recombines TRBV2 with TRBJ1-1, with TRBD1 identical over 8 bases. The germline CDR1 and CDR2 sequences are SNHLY and FYNNEI. CDR3 size: 13 residues. V shed 1 base, J shed 9 bases, and the junction held 4 bases outside the gene matches. The CDR3 region is CASSEEAGGKAFF. CDR3 sequence (DNA): TGTGCCAGCAGTGAAGAAGCAGGGGGCAAAGCTTTCTTT. Full variable domain (remainder filled in from reference TRBV2 and TRBJ1-1): EPEVTQTPSHQVTQMGQEVILRCVPISNHLYFYWYRQILGQKVEFLVSFYNNEISEKSEIFDDQFSVERPDGSNFTLKIRSTKLEDSAMYFCASSEEAGGKAFFGQGTRLTVV.

This chain's CDR3 is CASSFVLAGGSYNEQFF. CDR3 DNA: TGTGCCAGCAGTTTCGTCCTAGCGGGAGGCTCCTACAATGAGCAGTTCTTC. The chain has TRBV12-3 or TRBV12-4 and TRBJ2-1, with 11 bases aligning to TRBD2. The CDR3 runs to 17 residues. Trimming cost V 3 bases and J 0 bases; bases outside gene matches: 4.

This chain connects TRBV7-9 to TRBJ1-2, with no clear D. Germline values: CDR1 SEHNR, CDR2 FQNEAQ (reference sequence). The length of the CDR3 is 13 residues. V gave up 5 bases and J gave up 6 bases, with 13 bases separating them. CDR3 in DNA: TGTGCCAGCAGCAAAGACACACTACATGGCTACACCTTC. It codes for CASSKDTLHGYTF.

The V gene is TRBV27, the J gene TRBJ2-6; D unresolved. CDR1 and CDR2 from the germline V gene are MNHEY and SMNVEV (reference sequence). CDR3 size: 15 residues. With 8 bases removed from V and 0 bases from J, the gap between germline ends came to 11 bases. The CDR3 DNA reads as TGTGCCAGCCTGTCCTCCGGCTCTGGGGCCAACGTCCTGACTTTC. It codes for CASLSSGSGANVLTF.

This clonotype appeared a few times. The CDR3 reads CSARGVLADKYNEQFF. The CDR3 DNA follows: TGCAGTGCTAGAGGAGTACTAGCGGACAAATACAATGAGCAGTTCTTC. The V gene is TRBV20-1, the J gene TRBJ2-1; the match to TRBD2 covers 8 bases. Trimming took 1 base from V and 4 from J; bases not matched to a gene: 9. CDR1 DFQATT and CDR2 SNEGSKA come from the germline V gene (reference sequence). The CDR3 has 16 residues.

This clonotype was found many times. This chain uses TRBV5-1 with TRBJ2-7; no reliable D call. This CDR3 contains 14 residues. The ends were cut back, 1 base at V and 2 bases at J, with 10 bases in the middle. CDR1 is SGHRS and CDR2 is YFSETQ in the germline V gene. The CDR3 DNA is TGCGCCAGCAGCTTGAGTACTTCCCCCTACGAGCAGTACTTC. Its translation is CASSLSTSPYEQYF.

There are a few counts of this clonotype. The gene calls are TRBV7-6 and TRBJ2-2; TRBD2 matches 9 bases. Germline V lookup: CDR1 SGHVS, CDR2 FNYEAQ. The length of the CDR3 is 16 residues. Trimming removed 3 bases from V and 4 bases from J; junction bases left unmatched: 6. The CDR3 sequence is CASSFGGRASTGELFF. The CDR3 DNA is TGTGCCAGCAGCTTTGGCGGGAGGGCGAGCACCGGGGAGCTGTTTTTT.

In this sample, this clonotype turned up many times. The chain links TRBV5-1 to TRBJ2-3; D assignment may be TRBD1 or TRBD2 (6 bases each). The CDR3 loop spans 15 amino acids. The V end lost 3 bases, the J end lost 4 bases, and 15 bases lay between the germline ends. Germline lookup yields CDR1 SGHRS and CDR2 YFSETQ. CDR3 DNA sequence: TGCGCCAGCAGCTCAACGGGGGCGAGGGCAGATACGCAGTATTTT. Translating it yields CASSSTGARADTQYF.

The rearrangement links TRBV4-3 to TRBJ2-5; 9 positions agree with TRBD2. This CDR3 contains 17 residues. Germline CDR1 is LGHNA and CDR2 is YSLEER. Trimming at V came to 4 bases and at J to 2 bases, leaving 11 bases not matched to a gene. This CDR3 reads CASSPLWASGAQETQYF. The CDR3 DNA reads TGCGCCAGCAGCCCCCTCTGGGCTAGCGGGGCACAAGAGACCCAGTACTTC.

The rearrangement links TRBV6-1 to TRBJ2-5; no clear D gene. Germline V CDR1 and CDR2: MNHNS, SASEGT. The CDR3 spans 16 residues. V was trimmed by 1 base and J by 2 bases, leaving 14 bases between them. The CDR3 spells CASSEGGSRLQETQYF. The CDR3 DNA is TGTGCCAGCAGTGAAGGAGGAAGTAGGTTGCAAGAGACCCAGTACTTC.